This is a list of T cell receptor beta chains from one sample in a study of blood T cell repertoires in COVID-19. Profiled with immunoSEQ multiplex PCR; TCRdb holds only in-frame clones, not every one. The profile shows just under 350,000 clones, around 82% of them singletons. Input material: peripheral blood. The receptors stem from a man in his thirties or forties with active or convalescent COVID-19. Both conserved end residues are part of each CDR3. The order of the fields is clone size, D gene, V gene, J gene, CDR3 protein, CDR3 DNA. The D gene is left open where the match is weak. For some rows the clone size is stated as once, few or many, or as a class when expanded; others skip it.

size: -
D: -
V: TRBV13
J: TRBJ1-1
CDR3: CASSWPGGKEAFF
DNA: TGTGCCAGCAGCTGGCCGGGGGGGAAGGAAGCTTTCTTT

size: -
D: -
V: TRBV4-3
J: TRBJ2-3
CDR3: CASSQDLRASATDTQYF
DNA: TGCGCCAGCAGCCAAGATCTGAGAGCTTCTGCCACAGATACGCAGTATTTT

size: -
D: -
V: TRBV9
J: TRBJ1-1
CDR3: CASSRINTEAFF
DNA: TGTGCCAGCAGCCGTATCAACACTGAAGCTTTCTTT

size: -
D: -
V: TRBV5-1
J: TRBJ1-4
CDR3: CASSGGHPNEKLFF
DNA: TGCGCCAGCAGCGGGGGACACCCTAATGAAAAACTGTTTTTT

size: -
D: TRBD2
V: TRBV28
J: TRBJ2-5
CDR3: CASSNSGRAGETQYF
DNA: TGTGCCAGCAGTAATAGCGGGAGGGCCGGGGAGACCCAGTACTTC

size: -
D: -
V: TRBV6-5
J: TRBJ2-5
CDR3: CASSDQGTQETQYF
DNA: TGTGCCAGCAGCGACCAGGGCACTCAAGAGACCCAGTACTTC

size: -
D: -
V: TRBV6-6
J: TRBJ1-5
CDR3: CASSPDRYQPQHF
DNA: TGTGCCAGCAGCCCGGACAGATATCAGCCCCAGCATTTT

size: -
D: -
V: TRBV2
J: TRBJ1-5
CDR3: CAGRGDGDQPQHF
DNA: TGTGCCGGGAGGGGGGACGGGGATCAGCCCCAGCATTTT

size: -
D: TRBD2
V: TRBV5-1
J: TRBJ2-1
CDR3: CASSLAGGDNEQFF
DNA: TGCGCCAGCAGCTTAGCGGGAGGGGACAATGAGCAGTTCTTC

size: few
D: TRBD1
V: TRBV7-2
J: TRBJ1-2
CDR3: CASRWTGVNYGYTF
DNA: TGTGCCAGCAGGTGGACAGGGGTTAACTATGGCTACACCTTC

size: -
D: -
V: TRBV7-9
J: TRBJ2-1
CDR3: CASSLVQGAYNEQFF
DNA: TGTGCCAGCAGCTTAGTTCAGGGTGCCTACAATGAGCAGTTCTTC

size: once
D: -
V: TRBV19
J: TRBJ1-2
CDR3: CACFAGARGYTF
DNA: TGTGCCTGTTTCGCGGGGGCGCGGGGCTACACCTTC

size: -
D: TRBD1
V: TRBV6-5
J: TRBJ2-7
CDR3: CASSYLLTDRGNEQYF
DNA: TGTGCCAGCAGTTACTTATTAACAGACAGGGGGAACGAGCAGTACTTC

size: -
D: TRBD2
V: TRBV7-3
J: TRBJ2-3
CDR3: CASSPVAGGGTDTQYF
DNA: TGTGCCAGCAGCCCAGTAGCGGGAGGGGGAACAGATACGCAGTATTTT

size: few
D: TRBD2
V: TRBV11-3
J: TRBJ2-1
CDR3: CASSLTLRRTSGHNEQFF
DNA: TGTGCCAGCAGCTTGACCCTGAGAAGGACTAGCGGACACAATGAGCAGTTCTTC

size: -
D: -
V: TRBV7-6
J: TRBJ2-1
CDR3: CASSPTAVRVHEQFF
DNA: TGTGCCAGCAGCCCTACGGCAGTTCGGGTCCATGAGCAGTTCTTC

size: -
D: TRBD1
V: TRBV4-2
J: TRBJ1-1
CDR3: CASSPFGTGGPDTEAFF
DNA: TGTGCCAGCAGCCCTTTTGGAACAGGGGGCCCGGACACTGAAGCTTTCTTT

size: -
D: TRBD1
V: TRBV10-3
J: TRBJ2-6
CDR3: CAIRGQSISSGANVLTF
DNA: TGTGCCATCAGGGGACAGTCAATTTCCTCTGGGGCCAACGTCCTGACTTTC

size: -
D: -
V: TRBV2
J: TRBJ1-4
CDR3: CASSEIGWSIGEKLFF
DNA: TGTGCCAGCAGTGAAATTGGTTGGTCGATTGGCGAAAAACTGTTTTTT

size: -
D: TRBD1
V: TRBV3-1/TRBV3-2
J: TRBJ2-7
CDR3: CASSQGQGAIGYEQYF
DNA: TGTGCCAGCAGCCAGGGACAGGGGGCGATAGGGTACGAGCAGTACTTC

size: -
D: -
V: TRBV19
J: TRBJ1-3
CDR3: CASSVTVGNTIYF
DNA: TGTGCCAGTAGTGTGACAGTAGGAAACACCATATATTTT

size: -
D: -
V: TRBV11-2
J: TRBJ2-2
CDR3: CASSFTENTGELFF
DNA: TGTGCCAGCAGCTTTACAGAGAACACCGGGGAGCTGTTTTTT

size: -
D: TRBD1
V: TRBV7-6
J: TRBJ1-1
CDR3: CASSPRTGIDTEAFF
DNA: TGTGCCAGCAGCCCCCGGACAGGGATCGACACTGAAGCTTTCTTT

size: few
D: TRBD2
V: TRBV6-2/TRBV6-3
J: TRBJ2-2
CDR3: CASSHSGGPGELFF
DNA: TGTGCCAGCAGTCATAGCGGGGGACCCGGGGAGCTGTTTTTT

size: -
D: TRBD1
V: TRBV5-4
J: TRBJ1-1
CDR3: CASSRTGGIMNTEAFF
DNA: TGTGCCAGCAGCCGAACAGGGGGCATCATGAACACTGAAGCTTTCTTT

size: -
D: -
V: TRBV27
J: TRBJ1-1
CDR3: CASSSGLLNTEAFF
DNA: TGTGCCAGCAGTTCTGGCCTTCTGAACACTGAAGCTTTCTTT